Listed here are 8 T cell receptor beta chains from one sample, sequenced in a study of OX40 agonist ivuxolimab in advanced cancers. The protocol was immunoSEQ multiplex PCR, while the TCRdb copy is restricted to in-frame clones and leaves out a portion. Among some 75,000 clones listed, over 75% were seen once. The starting material was CD4+ or CD8+ T cells sorted from blood, obtained in a trial of the OX40 agonist ivuxolimab. These receptors all come from an adult with an advanced solid tumor such as melanoma, head and neck, liver or kidney cancer.

The chain is built from TRBV9 and TRBJ2-5, with TRBD1 identical over 7 bases. The CDR3 sequence is 15 residues long. The V segment lost 6 bases and the J segment 3 bases; nucleotides outside the gene matches: 11. From germline, CDR1 is SGDLS and CDR2 YYNGEE. CDR3 nucleotides: TGTGCCAGCACTCGATCCGGGACAGCTAAAGAGACCCAGTACTTC. This sequence encodes CASTRSGTAKETQYF.

The CDR3, as DNA: TGTGCCAGCAGCTTAGTACTGATCAGGGGGGCTAATGAGCAGTTCTTC. Translated: CASSLVLIRGANEQFF. The chain combines TRBV7-9 with TRBJ2-1; perhaps TRBD1 as D (7 bases). The CDR3 totals 16 residues. The germline CDR1 and CDR2 sequences are SEHNR and FQNEAQ (reference sequence). The V end was cut by 1 base, the J end by 7 bases, with 17 bases between.

This chain connects TRBV2 to TRBJ2-7; 8 positions match TRBD2. The ends lost 4 bases at V and 7 bases at J; junction bases unmatched: 6. The CDR3 extends over 13 amino acids. Germline V gene data show CDR1 as SNHLY and CDR2 as FYNNEI. The CDR3 bases are TGTGCCAGCAGTGGGGTAGCGGGGAATGAGCAGTACTTC. It codes for CASSGVAGNEQYF.

For this clone: Other DNA sequences in the same sample also yield this CDR3. The chain recombines TRBV2 with TRBJ1-3; 8 positions agree with TRBD1. V trimming: 0 bases; J trimming: 0 bases; junction bases outside the gene matches: 1. Germline CDR1 and CDR2: SNHLY and FYNNEI. This CDR3 contains 16 residues. The CDR3 loop is CASSEAGTGSGNTIYF. The CDR3 coding sequence is TGTGCCAGCAGTGAAGCAGGGACAGGCTCTGGAAACACCATATATTTT.

The rearrangement uses TRBV5-1 and TRBJ2-3; D ambiguous. Germline V lookup: CDR1 SGHRS, CDR2 YFSETQ. The CDR3 sequence is 14 residues long. The V and J ends lost 4 bases and 1 base respectively, with 10 bases between them. The CDR3 DNA reads as TGCGCCAGCAGCGTGGCATCTGGCACAGATACGCAGTATTTT. Its translation: CASSVASGTDTQYF.

The J gene is TRBJ1-1, the V gene TRBV27; 7 bases are shared with TRBD1. Unmatched junction bases numbered 3, after V lost 2 bases and J lost 6 bases. The germline gives CDR1 MNHEY, CDR2 SMNVEV (reference sequence). The CDR3 sequence is 13 residues long. CDR3 sequence: CASSLRQGPEAFF. The CDR3 bases are TGTGCCAGCAGTTTACGACAGGGCCCTGAAGCTTTCTTT.

V and J are TRBV13 and TRBJ2-7; 7 nucleotides align to TRBD2. This CDR3 contains 17 residues. V gave up 3 bases and J gave up 4 bases; unmatched junction bases: 15. Germline V gene lookup returns CDR1 PRHDT and CDR2 FYEKMQ (reference sequence). CDR3 in DNA: TGTGCCAGCAGCTTTCAAATTGGAACGGGGCGGGGGTACGAGCAGTACTTC. The encoded protein is CASSFQIGTGRGYEQYF. The variable domain in full, completed from reference TRBV13 and TRBJ2-7, reads AAGVIQSPRHLIKEKRETATLKCYPIPRHDTVYWYQQGPGQDPQFLISFYEKMQSDKGSIPDRFSAQQFSDYHSELNMSSLELGDSALYFCASSFQIGTGRGYEQYFGPGTRLTVT.

The J gene is TRBJ2-5, the V gene TRBV7-6; 8 nucleotides agree with TRBD2. Germline assignment: CDR1 SGHVS and CDR2 FNYEAQ. After removal of 5 bases from V and 5 bases from J, the junction contained 10 bases not matched to a gene. CDR3 size: 15 residues. CDR3 nucleotide sequence: TGTGCCAGCAGCCAAATAGGGACTAGGGCGGAGACCCAGTACTTC. It translates to CASSQIGTRAETQYF.